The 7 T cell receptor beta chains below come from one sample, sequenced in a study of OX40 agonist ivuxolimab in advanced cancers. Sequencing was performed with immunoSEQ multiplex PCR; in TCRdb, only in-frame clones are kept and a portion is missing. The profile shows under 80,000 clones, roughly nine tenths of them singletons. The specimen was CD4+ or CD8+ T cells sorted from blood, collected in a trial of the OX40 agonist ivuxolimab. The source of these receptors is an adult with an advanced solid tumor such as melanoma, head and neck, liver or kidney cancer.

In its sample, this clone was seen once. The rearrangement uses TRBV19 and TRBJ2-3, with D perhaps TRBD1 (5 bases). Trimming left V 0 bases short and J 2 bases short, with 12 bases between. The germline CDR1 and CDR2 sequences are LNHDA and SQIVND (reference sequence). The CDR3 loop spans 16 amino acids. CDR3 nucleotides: TGTGCCAGTAGTATAGATCTGGGGCCGATCACAGATACGCAGTATTTT. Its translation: CASSIDLGPITDTQYF.

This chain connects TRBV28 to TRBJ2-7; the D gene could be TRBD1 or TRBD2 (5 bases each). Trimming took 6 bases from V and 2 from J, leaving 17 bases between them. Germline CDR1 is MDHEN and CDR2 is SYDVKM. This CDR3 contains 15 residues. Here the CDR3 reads CASRNAGTTTYEQYF. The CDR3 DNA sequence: TGTGCCAGCAGGAACGCCGGGACCACCACCTACGAGCAGTACTTC.

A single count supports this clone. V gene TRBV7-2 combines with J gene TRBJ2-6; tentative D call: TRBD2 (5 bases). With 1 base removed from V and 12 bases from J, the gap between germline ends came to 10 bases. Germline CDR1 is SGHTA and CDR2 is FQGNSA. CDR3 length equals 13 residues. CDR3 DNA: TGTGCCAGCAGCTTAGATGGGAGCGGCGTCCTGACTTTC. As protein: CASSLDGSGVLTF. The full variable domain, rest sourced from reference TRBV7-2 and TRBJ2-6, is GAGVSQSPSNKVTEKGKDVELRCDPISGHTALYWYRQSLGQGLEFLIYFQGNSAPDKSGLPSDRFSAERTGGSVSTLTIQRTQQEDSAVYLCASSLDGSGVLTFGAGSRLTVL.

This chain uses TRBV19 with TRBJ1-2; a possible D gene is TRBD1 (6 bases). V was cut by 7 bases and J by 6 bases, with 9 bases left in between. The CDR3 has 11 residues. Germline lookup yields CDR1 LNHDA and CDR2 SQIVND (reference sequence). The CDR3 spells CASNDRNGYTF. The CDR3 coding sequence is TGTGCCAGTAATGACAGGAATGGCTACACCTTC.

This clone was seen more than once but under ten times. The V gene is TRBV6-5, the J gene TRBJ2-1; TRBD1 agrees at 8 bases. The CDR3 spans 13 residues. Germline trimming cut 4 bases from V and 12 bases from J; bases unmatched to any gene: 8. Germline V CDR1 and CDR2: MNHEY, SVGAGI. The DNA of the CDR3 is TGTGCCAGCAGTTGGGGGACAGGTCGTGGGCAGTTCTTC. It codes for CASSWGTGRGQFF.

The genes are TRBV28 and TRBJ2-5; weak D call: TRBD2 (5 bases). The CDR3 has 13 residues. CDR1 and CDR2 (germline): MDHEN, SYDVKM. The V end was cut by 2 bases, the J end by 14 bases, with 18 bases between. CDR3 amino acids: CASSLPHVKRNYF. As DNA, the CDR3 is TGTGCCAGCAGTTTACCCCATGTAAAGCGGAACTACTTC.

CDR3 coding DNA: TGTGCCAGCAGTGACCTGACTAGCTCCTACAATGAGCAGTTCTTC. This sequence encodes CASSDLTSSYNEQFF. The V call is TRBV25-1, the J call TRBJ2-1; perhaps TRBD2 as D (6 bases). V lost 3 bases, J lost 0 bases, and 9 bases lay in between. Germline assignment: CDR1 MGHDK and CDR2 SYGVNS. This CDR3 region has 15 residues.